This T cell receptor (beta chain) was recovered during a study of shared clonotypes between healthy human individuals. Using immunoSEQ multiplex PCR, the repertoire was profiled, and TCRdb retains in-frame clones only, with some absent. The data hold 980,000 or so clones, with over 60% observed a single time. The sequence came from a man in his late teens or twenties in good health. Sample: memory CD4+ T cells sorted from blood. As for subset: CD45RA-negative fraction.

In nucleotides, the CDR3 is TGTGCCAGCAGTTACCTCGGCCAGACCACAGATACGCAGTATTTT. Its protein product is CASSYLGQTTDTQYF. V and J are TRBV6-6 and TRBJ2-3, with unresolved D. Trimming cost V 2 bases and J 2 bases, with 11 bases left between them. Germline assignment: CDR1 MNHNY and CDR2 SVGAGI (reference sequence). The CDR3 has 15 amino acids.